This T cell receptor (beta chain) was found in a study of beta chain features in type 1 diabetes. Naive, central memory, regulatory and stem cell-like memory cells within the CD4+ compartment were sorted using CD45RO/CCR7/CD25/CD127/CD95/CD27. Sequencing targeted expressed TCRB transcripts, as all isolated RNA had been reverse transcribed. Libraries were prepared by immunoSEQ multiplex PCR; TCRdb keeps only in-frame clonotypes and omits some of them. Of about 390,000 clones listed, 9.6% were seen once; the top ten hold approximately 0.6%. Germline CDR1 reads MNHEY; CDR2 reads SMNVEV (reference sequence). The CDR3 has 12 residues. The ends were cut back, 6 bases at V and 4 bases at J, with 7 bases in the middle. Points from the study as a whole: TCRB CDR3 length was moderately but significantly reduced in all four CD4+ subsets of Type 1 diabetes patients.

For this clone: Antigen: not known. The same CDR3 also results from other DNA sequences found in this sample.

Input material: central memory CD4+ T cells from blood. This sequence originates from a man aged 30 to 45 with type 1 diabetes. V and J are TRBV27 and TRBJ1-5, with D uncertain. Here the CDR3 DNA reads TGTGCCAGCAGAGGCGGAAATCAGCCCCAGCATTTT. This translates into CASRGGNQPQHF.